One and the same sample provided the 13 T cell receptor beta chains below, sequenced in a study of beta chain features in type 1 diabetes. These receptors lack a known antigen. Sequencing targeted expressed TCRB transcripts, as all isolated RNA had been reverse transcribed. Method: immunoSEQ multiplex PCR; TCRdb's copy keeps in-frame clones and lacks some. The sample has some 140,000 clones, roughly 10% seen once. Whole-study results and caveats: Significant though moderate, a shortening of TCRB CDR3s appeared in all four CD4+ subsets of Type 1 diabetes patients.

Material for sequencing was central memory CD4+ T cells from blood. The receptors shown here come from a man younger than 40 with type 1 diabetes.

In its sample, this clone was seen a few times. The CDR3 is CASSQLQGGTDTQYF. CDR3 in DNA: TGTGCCAGCAGCCAACTACAGGGTGGCACAGATACGCAGTATTTT. This chain joins TRBV9 and TRBJ2-3, with TRBD1 as a possible D gene (6 bases). The CDR3 loop spans 15 amino acids. V lost 4 bases to trimming and J lost 1 base, with 13 bases between them. Germline values: CDR1 SGDLS, CDR2 YYNGEE.

This chain uses TRBV6-5 with TRBJ1-4; the D gene is possibly TRBD1 (6 bases). This CDR3 comprises 13 residues. V lost 5 bases and J 6 bases, leaving 10 bases between the germline ends. CDR1 and CDR2 from the germline V gene are MNHEY and SVGAGI. The CDR3 here is CASSLPGDEKLFF. The CDR3 DNA reads as TGTGCCAGCAGTCTCCCAGGGGATGAAAAACTGTTTTTT.

The rearrangement links TRBV19 to TRBJ2-1; 9 positions match TRBD2. CDR3 size: 15 residues. V was pared by 5 bases and J by 10 bases, with 12 bases of the junction left unmatched. CDR1 LNHDA and CDR2 SQIVND come from the germline V gene (reference sequence). This chain's CDR3 is CASSLQGLAVLEQFF. CDR3 DNA: TGTGCCAGTAGTCTCCAGGGACTAGCCGTGCTAGAGCAGTTCTTC.

This chain joins TRBV18 and TRBJ1-5, with 9 nucleotides matching TRBD1. Germline V gene sequence: CDR1 KGHSH, CDR2 LQKENI. The CDR3 consists of 17 residues. After removal of 6 bases from V and 2 bases from J, the junction contained 11 bases not matched to a gene. CDR3 DNA: TGTGCCAGCTCGCGGGACAGGGTGGGCGGAGGCAATCAGCCCCAGCATTTT. Encoded protein: CASSRDRVGGGNQPQHF.

This clone was found a few times. The genes are TRBV18 and TRBJ2-7; 7 bases map to TRBD1. This CDR3 is 16 amino acids long. Trimming at V came to 2 bases and at J to 3 bases, leaving 10 bases not matched to a gene. Germline assignment: CDR1 KGHSH and CDR2 LQKENI. CDR3 sequence reads: CASSPYYSQGDYEQYF. CDR3 DNA: TGTGCCAGCTCACCATACTATAGCCAGGGGGACTACGAGCAGTACTTC.

V and J are TRBV7-2 and TRBJ1-1; 7 bases agree with TRBD1. Trimming took 5 bases from V and 1 from J; bases not matched to a gene: 4. Germline CDR1 SGHTA, CDR2 FQGNSA. The CDR3 is 14 residues long. The CDR3 sequence: CASSPRTGNTEAFF. In DNA form, the CDR3 reads TGTGCCAGCAGCCCCCGGACAGGGAACACTGAAGCTTTCTTT.

The sample holds many counts of this clone. The chain is built from TRBV5-4 and TRBJ2-5; TRBD2 aligns across 7 bases. Per the germline V gene, CDR1 is SGHNT and CDR2 is YYREEE (reference sequence). Trimming cost V 1 base and J 2 bases; bases outside gene matches: 5. The CDR3 consists of 15 residues. Written as DNA, the CDR3 is TGTGCCAGCAGCTTGTCGCCTAGCGGACAAGAGACCCAGTACTTC. Translating it yields CASSLSPSGQETQYF.

J is TRBJ2-7 and V is TRBV11-1, with D perhaps TRBD2 (7 bases). V lost 4 bases and J 3 bases, leaving 16 bases between the germline ends. From germline, CDR1 is SGHAT and CDR2 FQDESV (reference sequence). The CDR3 is made up of 15 amino acids. CDR3 nucleotides: TGTGCCAGCAGCTCCCGGGGGGCAGCGTTCTACGAGCAGTACTTC. It specifies CASSSRGAAFYEQYF.

The table lists this clone with a few counts. The rearrangement uses TRBV2 and TRBJ1-2; 7 bases match TRBD1. V was pared by 6 bases and J by 2 bases, with 6 bases of the junction left unmatched. From germline, CDR1 is SNHLY and CDR2 FYNNEI. CDR3 size: 14 residues. CDR3 loop: CASRNQGENYGYTF. For the CDR3, the DNA is TGTGCCAGCAGAAATCAGGGGGAGAACTATGGCTACACCTTC.

This clone was counted between two and nine times. The chain uses TRBV5-1 and TRBJ2-7, with D perhaps matching TRBD2 (5 bases). The ends were cut back, 3 bases at V and 0 bases at J, with 10 bases in the middle. Germline V CDR1 and CDR2: SGHRS, YFSETQ. There are 14 residues in the CDR3. In DNA, the CDR3 is TGCGCCAGCAGCTGGACTGAGAGCTCCTACGAGCAGTACTTC. Residues: CASSWTESSYEQYF.

The chain employs TRBV30 and TRBJ1-4, with TRBD1 matching 8 bases. Germline V gene data show CDR1 as GTSNPN and CDR2 as SVGIG (reference sequence). The J segment lost 7 bases and the V segment lost 3 bases, leaving 13 bases of the junction unmatched. This CDR3 is built from 16 residues. The CDR3 sequence: CAWSDLWTGRSEKLFF. The DNA for the CDR3 is TGTGCCTGGAGCGACCTATGGACAGGGAGGAGTGAAAAACTGTTTTTT. Full variable domain (missing parts from reference TRBV30 and TRBJ1-4): SQTIHQWPATLVQPVGSPLSLECTVEGTSNPNLYWYRQAAGRGLQLLFYSVGIGQISSEVPQNLSASRPQDRQFILSSKKLLLSDSGFYLCAWSDLWTGRSEKLFFGSGTQLSVL.

This clone was counted between two and nine times. The rearrangement uses TRBV6-5 and TRBJ1-6, with TRBD1 matching over 7 bases. The J segment lost 8 bases and the V segment lost 0 bases, leaving 7 bases of the junction unmatched. This CDR3 comprises 16 residues. Germline V gene sequence: CDR1 MNHEY, CDR2 SVGAGI. CDR3 protein: CASSYSGTVLDSPLHF. CDR3 in DNA: TGTGCCAGCAGTTACTCTGGGACAGTATTAGATTCACCCCTCCACTTT.

This clone has a handful of counts. This chain joins TRBV5-1 and TRBJ1-5, with no clear D. V was shortened by 0 bases and J by 4 bases, with 8 bases between the two germline ends. Per the germline V gene, CDR1 is SGHRS and CDR2 is YFSETQ. This CDR3 is 14 amino acids long. CDR3 region: CASSLEGGNQPQHF. The CDR3 coding sequence is TGCGCCAGCAGCTTGGAGGGAGGGAATCAGCCCCAGCATTTT.